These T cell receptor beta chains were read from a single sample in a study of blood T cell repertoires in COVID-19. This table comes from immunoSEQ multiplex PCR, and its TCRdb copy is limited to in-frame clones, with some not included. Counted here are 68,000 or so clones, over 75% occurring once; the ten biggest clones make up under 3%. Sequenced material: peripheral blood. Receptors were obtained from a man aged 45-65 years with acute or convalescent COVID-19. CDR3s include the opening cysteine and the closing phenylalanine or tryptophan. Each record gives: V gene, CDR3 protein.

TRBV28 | CASSFFGDYTGELFF
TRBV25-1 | CASSDIASGIYEQYF
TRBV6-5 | CASTSILAKNIQYF
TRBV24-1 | CATSDPSDRDEAFF
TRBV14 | CASSQDRYRGVDTQYF
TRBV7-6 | CASSLGASRGNEQFF
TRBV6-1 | CASRRDSSNQPQHF
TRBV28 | CASSLRGDSYYGYTF
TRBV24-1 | CATSDPRGPQDTQYF
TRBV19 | CASRKDWNSYNEQFF
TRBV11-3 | CASSSGTIYEAFF
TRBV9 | CASSVGTGLQPQHF
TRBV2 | CASRMTSQEADTQYF
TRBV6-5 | CASSYRPGQNNSPLHF
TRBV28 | CASSGRRREQYF
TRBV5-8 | CASSSPGGAADTQYF
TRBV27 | CASSKGGTSTEAFF
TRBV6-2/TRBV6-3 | CASSHGGTSGAYEQYF
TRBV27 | CASSHWGLAGHEQFF
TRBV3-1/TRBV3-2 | CASSQGLAGVGQETQYF
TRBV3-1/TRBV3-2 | CASSQTSETQYF
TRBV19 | CASSIAGGLYEQYF